A single T cell receptor (beta chain) is shown here with its context. The target of this receptor is not known. The input lacks base qualities; no much larger clone sits a single base away. Using the deep immunoSEQ assay, multiplex PCR amplified TCR CDR3 regions from genomic DNA. Genomic DNA extracted from each cell subset was distributed evenly over all wells of several immunoSEQ 96-well plates, and each plate served as one replicate. For sorted subsets, roughly 200 ng of genomic DNA, equivalent to 30,000 or so T cell genomes, went into each replicate PCR. Purified libraries were quantified with a Qubit 3.0 fluorometer, sized on a Bioanalyzer 2100, and re-quantified with the KAPA Library Quantification kit. Each immunoSEQ 96-well plate was sequenced on its own single-read 150-cycle Illumina NextSeq 550 flow cell. In the original analysis: The immunoSEQ output contained only junctional sequences without quality scores, so filtering could not match that applied to full-length reads. To assign V/J genes and CDR3, sequences were annotated against IMGT germline references using PyIR, a Python wrapper for IgBLAST v1.9. Reads were filtered out if the reads had weak V/J assignments (E-value above 1e-6), no CDR3, stop codons, out-of-frame junctions, or ambiguous translated residues. A V3J clonotype was defined by an identical inferred V gene, J gene, and CDR3 amino acid sequence. Percentage overlap between repertoires was computed as shared unique clonotypes divided by the size of the smaller repertoire. RTK rarefaction, the Chao1 estimator, and Recon v2.1 estimates of unobserved clonotypes were used to assess repertoire richness. Generation probabilities for all TCRbeta clonotypes obtained by the gDNA method from several donors were computed using OLGA. Held by TCRdb, this immuneACCESS table contains in-frame sequences only and omits some clones. Under half of the omission traces to an unresolved V gene where checked; the cause of the rest is unknown. V and J calls plus clone size are reproduced from that table; the DNA served to infer D and trimming. The sample table shows about 100,000 clones, and 60% to 75% are seen once. The ten most abundant clones make up 45% to 55% of the sample.

This sample stems from a study of shared clonotypes between healthy human individuals (dated by TCRdb to 2020 to 2022). A note on the overall study: The cohort included three men and a couple of women between 18 and 49 years of age. For each donor, three plates each were used for CD4 naive and CD4 memory, two plates were used for CD8 naive, and one plate was used for CD8 memory. To estimate repertoire size and how much clonotypes are shared between individuals, the study performed deep sequencing of blood TCR repertoires from five healthy adults. Different laboratories and diverse techniques were used to prepare libraries and sequence TCR repertoires, to increase sequencing depth and limit assay-specific biases. Between about 0.8 and 9 billion PBMCs per donor were obtained by leukapheresis. Beyond this particular receptor, the publication reports: Rarefaction of sorted-subset datasets indicated incomplete sequencing despite the large sequencing depth. When a handful of donors were compared, the shared fraction of clonotypes was around 5% for naive CD4, approximately 3.3% for naive CD8, 2.3% for memory CD4, and 0.3% to 0.5% for memory CD8. Only blood was sampled, and tissue TCR repertoires likely differ from those in blood. The small number of donors limited the genetic and exposure-history diversity represented. Compared with non-shared clonotypes, the clonotypes found in all four sorted-subset donors had higher generation probabilities. Pairwise subsampling indicated that sequencing depth was expected to affect the degree of clonotype sharing among donors. Naive subsets generally had larger estimated clonotype richness than memory subsets.

Healthy HIV-negative adults with no recently reported acute infections or vaccinations were included as donors. All donors were Caucasian adults living in Nashville, Tennessee, USA. CD8 memory samples consisted of magnetically selected CD45RO+ cells combined with CCR7-negative CD45RA+ effector memory (TemRA) cells. After blood collection by leukapheresis, PBMCs were isolated using Ficoll-Histopaque density gradient centrifugation and then cryopreserved in the vapor phase of liquid nitrogen. Analytical flow cytometry was used to check the purity and quantity of each magnetically sorted T cell population. Genomic DNA was isolated from every sorted fraction and measured by UV absorbance on a Nanodrop 2000c. The germline V gene specifies LGHNA as CDR1 and YSLEER as CDR2. V ends up 3 bases short and J 4 bases short, with an unmatched junction base count of 18. The CDR3, cysteine through phenylalanine, is 18 amino acids long. Kept here is only the CDR3 DNA, which spans 54 bases and is read in frame from base 1.

The receptor was isolated from a man aged 30 to 45 in good health. The chain employs TRBV4-3 and TRBJ2-7, and 7 junctional nucleotides match TRBD1. The sequencing sample was made of memory CD8+ T cells sorted from blood. In the paper's terms, the cell subset or site label means: CD45RO+ cells pooled with CCR7-negative TemRA cells. The CDR3 reads as follows: CASSQEISTGTELYEQYF. The sequenced DNA is TGCGCCAGCAGCCAGGAGATATCAACCGGGACAGAGTTATACGAGCAGTACTTC.